This T cell receptor (beta chain) was sequenced for a study of blood T cell repertoires in COVID-19. This CDR3 region has 17 residues. V lost 3 bases and J lost 0, with 15 bases in between. Germline V gene data show CDR1 as LNHDA and CDR2 as SQIVND (reference sequence). Libraries were prepared by immunoSEQ multiplex PCR; TCRdb keeps only in-frame clonotypes and omits some of them. The table lists 150,000 to 200,000 clones, approximately 88% of them singletons. The sample consisted of peripheral blood. This sequence joins TRBV19 and TRBJ1-5; TRBD1 is a possible D gene (6 bases). This TCR came from a woman aged 50 to 60 with acute or convalescent COVID-19. The CDR3 bases are TGTGCCAGTAGTATGATACAGGGCCCGTATAGCAATCAGCCCCAGCATTTT. Its protein is CASSMIQGPYSNQPQHF.